This TCR beta chain comes out of a study of T cell responses to AZD1222 COVID-19 vaccine. In the study overall: Analysis merged second doses at about 4 or about 12 weeks.

About this clone itself: Its antigen is undetermined.

General study points: A mostly white British donor set with more females was recruited, and clonal diversity was possibly underestimated. Spike-specific TCR depth and breadth grew after two AZD1222 doses. Only after the peak T cell response were repertoires sampled.

Germline values: CDR1 SGHRS, CDR2 YFSETQ. Losses at the gene ends were 2 bases for V and 4 bases for J; bases not matched to a gene: 4. The CDR3 extends over 15 amino acids. Sequenced by immunoSEQ multiplex PCR; TCRdb stores in-frame clones only, minus some. The table shows 180,000 or so clones, with about 95% occurring only once. This sample comprised peripheral blood, obtained on day 0 of AZD1222 vaccination. The TCR originated in an adult in good health. This chain joins TRBV5-1 and TRBJ1-5, with 9 nucleotides matching TRBD1. The CDR3 sequence: CASSLGGTGNQPQHF. CDR3 nucleotide sequence: TGCGCCAGCAGCTTAGGGGGGACAGGGAATCAGCCCCAGCATTTT.